Given below is one T cell receptor beta chain in context. This sample was included in a study of blood T cell repertoires in COVID-19. Across the whole study: Sources were T cells, B-cell-depleted T cells, or PBMCs; the material itself was cDNA or gDNA.

Assay: immunoSEQ multiplex PCR; the TCRdb copy retains only in-frame clones and omits some. Of about 76,000 clones detected, around 75% appear once; the ten largest clones hold around 21%. Unmatched junction bases numbered 8, after V lost 7 bases and J lost 4 bases. Per germline, CDR1 MNHEY and CDR2 SVGAGI. CDR3 length: 15 amino acids. The chain couples TRBV6-5 to TRBJ2-7; 12 bases are a match to TRBD2. This clonotype was sampled from a man between 65 and 85 years old with acute or convalescent COVID-19. The sequenced sample was peripheral blood. CDR3 region: CASKESSGRGYEQYF. The DNA of the CDR3 is TGTGCCAGCAAGGAGTCTAGCGGGAGGGGATACGAGCAGTACTTC.